The 3 T cell receptor beta chains presented below share a single source sample, sequenced in a study of OX40 agonist ivuxolimab in advanced cancers. The repertoire was sequenced with immunoSEQ multiplex PCR; TCRdb's copy has only in-frame clones and lacks some. Seen here are 50,000 to 70,000 clones, 84% observed once, and the top ten hold around 0.7%. This specimen was CD4+ or CD8+ T cells sorted from blood, taken in a trial of the OX40 agonist ivuxolimab. The receptors originated from an adult with an advanced solid tumor such as melanoma, head and neck, liver or kidney cancer.

This clone was counted a single time. The chain uses TRBV30 and TRBJ1-1; D ambiguous. This CDR3 comprises 13 residues. The V and J ends lost 0 bases and 4 bases respectively, with 9 bases between them. Germline CDR1 and CDR2: GTSNPN and SVGIG (reference sequence). The CDR3 DNA sequence: TGTGCCTGGAGTGTAAGGCCCCGCACTGAAGCTTTCTTT. Protein: CAWSVRPRTEAFF.

Only one count was recorded for this clone. The chain links TRBV5-1 to TRBJ2-7, with D maybe TRBD2 (7 bases). Trimming removed 2 bases from V and 6 bases from J, with 18 bases in between. The germline CDR1 and CDR2 sequences are SGHRS and YFSETQ. This CDR3 region has 15 residues. CDR3 in DNA: TGCGCCAGCAGCTTAACGGGGGGCCTTTCCGGCGAGCAGTACTTC. Its protein product is CASSLTGGLSGEQYF.

This clone was observed once. The V gene is TRBV19, the J gene TRBJ1-1; possible D gene TRBD1, 6 bases. The V and J ends lost 4 bases and 1 base respectively, with 10 bases between them. The CDR3 spans 14 residues. CDR1 is LNHDA and CDR2 is SQIVND in the germline V gene (reference sequence). For the CDR3, the DNA is TGTGCCAGTAGTACCCTACAGGGGAACACTGAAGCTTTCTTT. It specifies CASSTLQGNTEAFF. Full variable domain (rest looked up from reference TRBV19 and TRBJ1-1): DGGITQSPKYLFRKEGQNVTLSCEQNLNHDAMYWYRQDPGQGLRLIYYSQIVNDFQKGDIAEGYSVSREKKESFPLTVTSAQKNPTAFYLCASSTLQGNTEAFFGQGTRLTVV.